This T cell receptor (beta chain) was found in a study of T cells expressing NK-cell markers. Across the study: Researchers got TCR beta repertoires out of sorted CD3+CD56+NKG2C+, CD3+CD56+NKG2C- and CD3+CD56-NKG2C+ T cells. Just one sequenced donor of eight was HCMV-seronegative, while seven were seropositive.

CDR3 length equals 15 residues. CDR1 is LGHNT, CDR2 FRNRAP, per germline. Worth noting for this clonotype: Antigen: not known.

For each CDR3 protein, TCRdb gives one entry from its re-call of the 5' RACE reads, without DNA. The table for this sample gives some 390,000 distinct CDR3 sequences. General study points: Each of 6 or 7 donors carried dominant NKG2C+ clonotypes accounting for about 1.0-7.0% of CD8+ T cells. Nothing established the HCMV specificity of expanded NKG2C+ T cell clones.

This TCR was sampled from a woman in her fifties or sixties in good health. The chain links TRBV12-5 to TRBJ2-3; TCRdb's assignment of TRBD2 cannot be checked, as there is no DNA. The sample was blood T cells: a sorted CD56 or NKG2C T cell subset, CD4+ or CD8+ T cells, or bulk PBMC T cells (not recorded which). The CDR3 loop is CASGLGTRSGDTQYF.